This TCR beta chain was profiled in a study of post-analysis software for immune sequencing data. For the study at large: The patients showed relapsing-remitting, secondary progressive and progressive-relapsing multiple sclerosis courses.

The TCR beta cDNA libraries contained unique molecular identifiers. The authors obtained about 520,000 cDNA molecules from around 0.96 to 9.9 million T cells. TCRdb analysed the PCR reads with MiXCR anew, one entry per CDR3 protein. Here the sample spans 600,000 to 750,000 distinct CDR3 sequences, approximately 60% being singletons. Comments on this clonotype: The target antigen is unknown.

Whole-study findings and limits: Among roughly 5 TRBV segments more frequent in patients than controls were TRBV5-6, TRBV5-1 and TRBV20-1. The normalized Chao1 diversity of multiple sclerosis patients was significantly lower than that of controls. Under the F measure, samples that were prepared in one batch clustered strongly together.

The CDR3 length is 14 residues. Germline lookup yields CDR1 DFQATT and CDR2 SNEGSKA (reference sequence). The V gene end was trimmed by 4 bases and the J gene end by 5 bases; junction bases not matched to a gene: 8. The specimen sequenced was blood. The clonotype comes from a girl aged 2 to 9 with multiple sclerosis. The V gene is TRBV20-1, the J gene TRBJ2-5, with 9 bases lining up with TRBD1. For the CDR3, the DNA is TGCAGTGCTACTCACAGGGGGCTAGGGGAGACCCAGTACTTC. This encodes CSATHRGLGETQYF.